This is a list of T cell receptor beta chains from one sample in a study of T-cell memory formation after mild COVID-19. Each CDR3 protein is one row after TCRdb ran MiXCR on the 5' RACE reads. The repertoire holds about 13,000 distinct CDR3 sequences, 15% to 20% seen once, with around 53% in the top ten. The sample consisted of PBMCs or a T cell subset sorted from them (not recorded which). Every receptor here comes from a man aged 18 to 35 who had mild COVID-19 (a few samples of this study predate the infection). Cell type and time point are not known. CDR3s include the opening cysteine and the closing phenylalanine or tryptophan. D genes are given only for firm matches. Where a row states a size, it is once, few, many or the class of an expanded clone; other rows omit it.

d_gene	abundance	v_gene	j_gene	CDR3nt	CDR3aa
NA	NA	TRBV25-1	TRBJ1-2	TGTGCCAGCAGTGACGGCAGGTTTGATTTGGGCTACACCTTC	CASSDGRFDLGYTF
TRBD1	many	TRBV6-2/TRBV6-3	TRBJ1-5	TGTGCCAGCGCCTGGACAGGGGGTAATCAGCCCCAGCATTTT	CASAWTGGNQPQHF
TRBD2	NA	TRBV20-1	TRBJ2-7	TGCAGTGCTAGAGACTACCTAGCGGGAGTCGGCGAGCAGTACTTC	CSARDYLAGVGEQYF
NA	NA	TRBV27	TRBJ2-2	TGTGCCAGCAGTTTCACCCCTTGGGGACCCGGGGAGCTGTTTTTT	CASSFTPWGPGELFF
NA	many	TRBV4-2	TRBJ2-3	TGTGCCAGCAGCCCCCGGCCGGGGTTCGATACGCAGTATTTT	CASSPRPGFDTQYF
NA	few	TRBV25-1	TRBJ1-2	TGTGCCAGCCAGGGAACAGGGATAAAGAACTATGGCTACACCTTC	CASQGTGIKNYGYTF
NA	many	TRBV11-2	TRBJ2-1	TGTGCCAGCAGCTTAGCCTCTGGCGGGACAGTTCAGTTCTTC	CASSLASGGTVQFF
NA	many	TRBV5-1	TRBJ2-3	TGCGCCAGCAGCTTGGGTCTAGCGAGCACAGATACGCAGTATTTT	CASSLGLASTDTQYF
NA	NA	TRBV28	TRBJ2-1	TGTGCGGTCTCCTACAATGAGCAGTTCTTC	CAVSYNEQFF
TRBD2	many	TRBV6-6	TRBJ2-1	TGTGCCAGCAGTTACTTTATCAGCGGGGGCACGGATGAGCAGTTCTTC	CASSYFISGGTDEQFF
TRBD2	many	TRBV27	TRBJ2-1	TGTGCCACCGTTGACGGGGGGAATGAGTTCTTC	CATVDGGNEFF
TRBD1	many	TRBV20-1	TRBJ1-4	TGCAGTGCTCACCCGACGACAGGGGTGACTAATGAAAAACTGTTTTTT	CSAHPTTGVTNEKLFF
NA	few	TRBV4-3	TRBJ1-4	TGCGCCAGCAGCGAGACCTGGGCTGAAAAACTGTTTTTT	CASSETWAEKLFF
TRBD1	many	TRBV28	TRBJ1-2	TGTGCCAGCAGAGTTCCGGACAGGGCTGTCGGCTACACCTTC	CASRVPDRAVGYTF
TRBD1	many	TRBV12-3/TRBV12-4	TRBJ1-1	TGTGCCAGCACCCCGACAGGGAAGGGATTGACTGAAGCTTTCTTT	CASTPTGKGLTEAFF
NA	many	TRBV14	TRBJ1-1	TGTGCCAGCAGCCGGGGAGGGGCTTTGAACACTGAAGCTTTCTTT	CASSRGGALNTEAFF
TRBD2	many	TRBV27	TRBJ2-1	TGTGCCGTCGGGACTAGCGCCGACAATGAGCAGTTCTTC	CAVGTSADNEQFF
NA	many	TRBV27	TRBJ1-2	TGTGCCAGCAGTTTCCAGGGAGCCTATGGCTACACCTTC	CASSFQGAYGYTF
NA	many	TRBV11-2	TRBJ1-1	TGTGCCAGCAGCTTAAAGGGGGGGCTGTTTTCAGCTGAAGCTTTCTTT	CASSLKGGLFSAEAFF
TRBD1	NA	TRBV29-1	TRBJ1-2	TGCAGCGTTGTCAGGGACAGTCCATTGTATGGCTACACCTTC	CSVVRDSPLYGYTF
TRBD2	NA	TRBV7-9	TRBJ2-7	TGTGCCAGCAGCCGTAGCGGGGGGTCTCCCTACGAGCAGTACTTC	CASSRSGGSPYEQYF
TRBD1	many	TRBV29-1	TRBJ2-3	TGCAGCGACGGACAGGGCCTCACAGATACGCAGTATTTT	CSDGQGLTDTQYF
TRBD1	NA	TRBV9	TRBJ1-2	TGTGCCAGCGGAGTCGATAGACAGGGAAGAAACTATGGCTACACCTTC	CASGVDRQGRNYGYTF
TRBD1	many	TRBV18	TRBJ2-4	TGTGCCAGCTCGCCGACAGGGATGGACATTCAGTACTTC	CASSPTGMDIQYF
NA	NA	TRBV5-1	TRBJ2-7	TGCGCCAGCAGCCCGCGATGGCAGTACGAGCAGTACTTC	CASSPRWQYEQYF
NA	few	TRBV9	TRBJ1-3	TGTGCCAGCAGCGCCGGGGGAGGTATTTTCGGAAACACCATATATTTT	CASSAGGGIFGNTIYF
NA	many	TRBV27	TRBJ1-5	TGTGCCAGCAGCCACGGACAAATGGGCCAGCCCCAGCATTTT	CASSHGQMGQPQHF
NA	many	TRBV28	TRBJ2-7	TGTGCCAGCAGTTCCCTCCCCACAGATCCAGCTGGAATCACCTACGAGCAGTACTTC	CASSSLPTDPAGITYEQYF
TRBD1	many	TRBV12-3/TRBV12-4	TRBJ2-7	TGTGCCAGCAGGGGACAGGGGGCGAGTTACGAGCAGTACTTC	CASRGQGASYEQYF
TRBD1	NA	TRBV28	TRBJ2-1	TGTGCCAGCAGTTTGTCCGGGACAGGGCTTGAGCAGTTCTTC	CASSLSGTGLEQFF
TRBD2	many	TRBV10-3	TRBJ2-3	TGTGCCATCAGTGTCCTAGCGGGGCGCACAGATACGCAGTATTTT	CAISVLAGRTDTQYF
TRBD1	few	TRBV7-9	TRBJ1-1	TGTGCCAGCAGCTCACGGACAGGGTGGAACACTGAAGCTTTCTTT	CASSSRTGWNTEAFF
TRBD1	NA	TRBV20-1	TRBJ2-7	TGCAGTGGAGACAGGGTAGCCTACGAGCAGTACTTC	CSGDRVAYEQYF
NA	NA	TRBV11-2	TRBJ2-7	TGTGCCAGCAGCTTAGGGACGGTAACCTACGAGCAGTACTTC	CASSLGTVTYEQYF
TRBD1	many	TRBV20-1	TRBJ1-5	TGCAGTGCTCCGTCCCTGGGACAGGATCAGCCCCAGCATTTT	CSAPSLGQDQPQHF
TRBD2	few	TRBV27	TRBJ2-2	TGTGCCAGCAGTTGGGGGACTAGAGGGACCGGGGAGCTGTTTTTT	CASSWGTRGTGELFF
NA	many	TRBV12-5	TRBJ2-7	TGTGCTAGTGGTTTTTTAACCCCCTCGTACGAGCAGTACTTC	CASGFLTPSYEQYF
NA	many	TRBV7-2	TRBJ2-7	TGTGCCAGCAGCTTAGACCAGGGCCCCTACGAGCAGTACTTC	CASSLDQGPYEQYF
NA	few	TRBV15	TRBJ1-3	TGTGCCACCAGCAGGAGGGTCGATAGGCCTCTTGGAAACACCATATATTTT	CATSRRVDRPLGNTIYF
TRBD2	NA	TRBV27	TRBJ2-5	TGTGCCAGCAGGACCCGGGGAGGGGAGACCCAGTACTTC	CASRTRGGETQYF
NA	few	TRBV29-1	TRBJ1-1	TGCAGCGTTCACAGGATGAACACTGAAGCTTTCTTT	CSVHRMNTEAFF
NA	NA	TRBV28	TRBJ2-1	TGTGCCAGCAGGTCAGGGTTAATCGCGTATGAGCAGTTCTTC	CASRSGLIAYEQFF
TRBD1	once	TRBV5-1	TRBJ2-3	TGCGCCAGCAGCGCGGGACAGGCAAAGAGCACAGATACGCAGTATTTT	CASSAGQAKSTDTQYF
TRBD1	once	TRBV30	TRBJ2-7	TGTGCCTGGAGTGGGACAGGGAATAGGTACGAGCAGTACTTC	CAWSGTGNRYEQYF
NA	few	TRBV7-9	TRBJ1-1	TGTGCCAGCAGCTTAATTTTTACGGACACTGAAGCTTTCTTT	CASSLIFTDTEAFF
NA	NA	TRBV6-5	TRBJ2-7	TGTGCCAGCAGTTACTCGGAGCTAGGGGGGACCTACGAGCAGTACTTC	CASSYSELGGTYEQYF
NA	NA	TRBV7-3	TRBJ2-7	TGTGCCAGCAGCTTAAGCGGGACAGTTTTGGGCGAGCAGTACTTC	CASSLSGTVLGEQYF
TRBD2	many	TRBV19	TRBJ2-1	TGTGCCAGTAGTGGGACTAGCGGGGATTACAATGAGCAGTTCTTC	CASSGTSGDYNEQFF
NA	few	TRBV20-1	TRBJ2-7	TGCAGTGCAACAGGGTGGGACGAGCAGTACTTC	CSATGWDEQYF
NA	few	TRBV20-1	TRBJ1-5	TGCAGTGCTAGCCCCGGGGCGGGCTTTCAGCCCCAGCATTTT	CSASPGAGFQPQHF
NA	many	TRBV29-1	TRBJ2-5	TGCAGCACCCTCGATCATGGCCTGACCCAGTACTTC	CSTLDHGLTQYF
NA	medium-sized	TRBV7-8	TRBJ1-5	TGTGCCAGCAGCTTGTGGGGGGACAGCAATCAGCCCCAGCATTTT	CASSLWGDSNQPQHF
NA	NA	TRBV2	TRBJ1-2	TGTGCCAGCAGTGTGGGGGGGCTCAAAGGCTACACCTTC	CASSVGGLKGYTF